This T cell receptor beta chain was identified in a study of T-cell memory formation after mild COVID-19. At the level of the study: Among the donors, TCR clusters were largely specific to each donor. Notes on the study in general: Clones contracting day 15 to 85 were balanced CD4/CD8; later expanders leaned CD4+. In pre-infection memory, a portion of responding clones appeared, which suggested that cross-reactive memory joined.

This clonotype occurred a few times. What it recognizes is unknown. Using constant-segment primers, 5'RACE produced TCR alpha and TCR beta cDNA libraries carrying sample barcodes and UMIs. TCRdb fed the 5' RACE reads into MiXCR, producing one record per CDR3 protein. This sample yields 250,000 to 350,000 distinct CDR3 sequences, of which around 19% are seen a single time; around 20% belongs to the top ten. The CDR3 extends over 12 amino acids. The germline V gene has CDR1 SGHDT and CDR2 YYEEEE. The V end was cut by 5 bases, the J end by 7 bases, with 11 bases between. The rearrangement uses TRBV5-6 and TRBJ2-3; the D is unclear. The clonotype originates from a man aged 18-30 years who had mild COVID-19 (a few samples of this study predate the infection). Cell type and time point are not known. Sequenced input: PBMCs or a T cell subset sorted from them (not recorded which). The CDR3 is CASRTLANTQYF. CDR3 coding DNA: TGTGCCAGCAGGACCTTGGCGAATACGCAGTATTTT.